This TCR beta chain is drawn from a study of cytomegalovirus exposure and HLA in healthy donors. This clone was detected only a few times. A multiplex PCR was run with 60 Vbeta primers and 13 Jbeta primers. The data were produced by immunoSEQ multiplex PCR, yet TCRdb's version contains in-frame clones alone and is incomplete. This sample yields approximately 150,000 clones, of which 73% are seen a single time; roughly 5.2% belongs to the top ten. The source material was PBMCs. The sequence was obtained from a woman younger than 30 in good health and CMV-seropositive.

The CDR3 nucleotides read TGTGCCAGCAGCCCCCGAGGGGGGGCCTACAATGAGCAGTTCTTC. This sequence encodes CASSPRGGAYNEQFF. The chain links TRBV7-3 to TRBJ2-1; weak D call: TRBD2 (7 bases). The CDR3 spans 15 residues. Germline-derived CDR1 and CDR2 are SGHTA and FQGTGA. V was clipped by 5 bases and J by 2 bases, with 13 bases between them.